Listed here is a single T cell receptor beta chain. PBMCs were isolated at a quantity of at least 6.5 million per sample. A second roughly 6 to 11 cycle PCR used barcoded and J-beta primers. Per-sample output comprised a minimum of 3 million paired-end reads containing CDR3. TCRdb independently ran MiXCR on the 5' RACE reads; one entry per CDR3 protein. The sample holds approximately 600,000 distinct CDR3 sequences, about 54% seen once. This specimen comes from a study of blood T cells in healthy people across ages. Sequencing was performed on blood. This clonotype originated in a man in his sixties in good health.

The CDR3 DNA follows: TGTGCCAGCGCGGGCCGGGGGAACACTGAAGCTTTCTTT. The encoded protein is CASAGRGNTEAFF. The V and J genes are TRBV9 and TRBJ1-1, with unresolved D. With 7 bases removed from V and 1 base from J, the gap between germline ends came to 11 bases. Germline V gives CDR1 SGDLS, CDR2 YYNGEE. The CDR3 loop spans 13 amino acids.